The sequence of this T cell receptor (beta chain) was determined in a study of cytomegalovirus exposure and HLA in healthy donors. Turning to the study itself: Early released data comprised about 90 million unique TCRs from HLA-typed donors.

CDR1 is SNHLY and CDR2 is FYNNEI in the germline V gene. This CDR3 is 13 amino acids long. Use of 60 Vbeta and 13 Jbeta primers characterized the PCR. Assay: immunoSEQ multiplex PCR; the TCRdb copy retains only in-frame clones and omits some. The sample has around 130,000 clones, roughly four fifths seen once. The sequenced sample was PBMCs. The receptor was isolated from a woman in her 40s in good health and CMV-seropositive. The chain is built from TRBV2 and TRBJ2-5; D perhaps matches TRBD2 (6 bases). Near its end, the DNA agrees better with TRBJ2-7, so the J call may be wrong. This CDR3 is CASRGTAGYEQYF. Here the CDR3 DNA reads TGTGCCAGCAGAGGGACTGCCGGATACGAGCAGTACTTC.